This is a list of T cell receptor beta chains from one sample in a study of blood T cells in healthy people across ages. TCRdb re-derived calls from the 5' RACE reads in MiXCR, one entry per CDR3 protein. Among around 1.7 million distinct CDR3 sequences listed, about 28% were seen once. The sample consisted of blood. These TCRs come from a woman aged 25 to 39 in good health. Both conserved end residues are part of each CDR3.

v_call	j_call	cdr3_aa
TRBV20-1	-	CSARREGGGQETQFF
TRBV3-1	TRBJ2-3	CASSQDSAGPAKTQYF
TRBV12-3/TRBV12-4	TRBJ2-1	CASRTTGGPNEQFF
TRBV5-1	TRBJ2-7	CASSTERGYEQCF
TRBV4-1	TRBJ2-3	CASRQIGGGSGDTQYF
TRBV5-1	TRBJ2-3	CASSLEDKRTDTQYF
TRBV20-1	TRBJ2-1	CSATGTGYNEQFF
TRBV24-1	TRBJ2-3	CATRGVEDTQYF
TRBV9	TRBJ2-7	CASSLGWTENYEQYF
TRBV9	TRBJ2-1	CASSAAERGYNEQFF
TRBV9	TRBJ2-3	CASSGGRSTDTQYF
TRBV6-6	TRBJ2-5	CASSYASGGPQETQYF
TRBV21-1	TRBJ2-1	CASSKRIGTPQFF
TRBV9	TRBJ1-1	CASSVEQGEAFF
TRBV6-2/TRBV6-3	TRBJ2-1	CASNPAGARSYNEQFF
TRBV10-3	TRBJ2-5	CAISEDDQETQYF
TRBV10-3	TRBJ2-1	CAISAGLANLNEQFF
TRBV7-2	TRBJ1-1	CASSLITAGVNTEAFF
TRBV25-1	TRBJ2-7	CASSASGIDYEQYF
TRBV5-6	TRBJ2-3	CASSSEETDTQYF
TRBV27	TRBJ2-7	CASSSTAVVGLAGSYEQYF
TRBV12-3/TRBV12-4	TRBJ1-4	CASRGSGTGGEKLFF
TRBV29-1	TRBJ2-7	CSVVEAMGGVTGEQYF
TRBV10-3	TRBJ2-3	CAISPTEAGTRDTQYF
TRBV6-5	TRBJ1-1	CASSRNRGLTEAFF
TRBV29-1	TRBJ2-1	CSVGGPSGGVNEQFF
TRBV6-5	TRBJ2-7	CASSFGTSLVGYEQYF
TRBV10-2	TRBJ1-2	CASSPGTLTGYGYTF
TRBV19	TRBJ2-1	CASSIEGGRNNEQFF
TRBV29-1	TRBJ1-2	CSVEALGQGYGYTF
TRBV11-2	TRBJ2-5	CASNGWTSGRGGRETQYF
TRBV6-1	TRBJ2-6	CASRVQAISGANVLTF
TRBV20-1	TRBJ2-6	CSVRPPGANVLTF
TRBV20-1	TRBJ1-1	CSATSKNTGAFF
TRBV6-2/TRBV6-3	TRBJ1-5	CASSYSSIREEGNQPQHF
TRBV20-1	TRBJ2-3	CSARNYGGGTDTQYF
TRBV6-6	TRBJ2-1	CASSYSGRVFDEQFF
TRBV6-5	TRBJ1-6	CASTRTRGSYNSPLHF
TRBV30	TRBJ2-7	CAGRGTGNYEQYF
TRBV28	TRBJ1-2	CASSFGGAPLGYGYTF
TRBV20-1	TRBJ1-6	CSASWRGTHNSPLHF
TRBV20-1	TRBJ1-2	CSASGATGDYGYTF
TRBV10-3	TRBJ1-2	CAISEPDRDDYGYTF
TRBV12-3/TRBV12-4	TRBJ1-2	CASSLTGGASKYGYTF
TRBV7-2	TRBJ2-1	CASSPQGRSSYNEQFF
TRBV7-2	TRBJ2-5	CASQGRLTYNEQYF
TRBV10-3	TRBJ1-2	CAISDADYGYTF
TRBV7-9	TRBJ2-1	CASSSGDGAYNEQFF
TRBV5-1	TRBJ2-5	CASSWEDPGFGQYF
TRBV6-5	TRBJ2-7	CASGWPQGGYEQYF
TRBV12-3/TRBV12-4	TRBJ2-5	CASRRLVGETQYF
TRBV7-2	TRBJ2-5	CASSLIEQETQYF
TRBV12-3/TRBV12-4	TRBJ1-2	CASTFGVGSVGYTF
TRBV5-1	TRBJ1-2	CASSLAGRGESYTF
TRBV7-9	TRBJ1-2	CASSYPGTGFRSYTF